Following are 12 T cell receptor beta chains from one sample sequenced in a study of blood T cell repertoires in COVID-19. Here immunoSEQ multiplex PCR was the method, and the copy in TCRdb shows in-frame clones only, minus some. The sample holds about 240,000 clones, around four fifths seen once. Sequencing was done on a sample of peripheral blood. The receptors were gathered from a woman aged 55-70 years with active or convalescent COVID-19.

The chain carries TRBV10-3 and TRBJ1-1, with 11 positions matching TRBD1. CDR1 and CDR2 from the germline V gene are ENHRY and SYGVKD. The CDR3 runs to 16 residues. Trimming removed 5 bases from V and 3 bases from J; junction bases left unmatched: 8. The CDR3 protein is CAISRTGQGVDTEAFF. CDR3 DNA sequence: TGTGCCATCAGTCGGACGGGACAGGGGGTAGACACTGAAGCTTTCTTT.

The chain joins TRBV5-1 to TRBJ2-3; tentative D call: TRBD2 (5 bases). Germline V gives CDR1 SGHRS, CDR2 YFSETQ. Trimming took off 3 bases at V and 0 bases at J, with 11 bases between the two ends. CDR3 size: 15 residues. The CDR3 here is CASSSGILSTDTQYF. The DNA of the CDR3 is TGCGCCAGCAGCTCCGGGATCCTTAGCACAGATACGCAGTATTTT. Looking up the rest from reference TRBV5-1 and TRBJ2-3 gives the full variable domain: KAGVTQTPRYLIKTRGQQVTLSCSPISGHRSVSWYQQTPGQGLQFLFEYFSETQRNKGNFPGRFSGRQFSNSRSEMNVSTLELGDSALYLCASSSGILSTDTQYFGPGTRLTVL.

V usage is TRBV19 and J usage is TRBJ2-3; the D gene is possibly TRBD2 (7 bases). Germline V CDR1 and CDR2: LNHDA, SQIVND (reference sequence). V lost 5 bases, J lost 0 bases, and 15 bases lay in between. This CDR3 spans 16 amino acids. The CDR3 loop reads CASSGGADHSTDTQYF. In DNA, the CDR3 is TGTGCCAGTAGTGGGGGGGCAGACCATAGCACAGATACGCAGTATTTT.

The chain links TRBV2 to TRBJ2-1, with 15 bases lining up with TRBD2. Trimming cost V 6 bases and J 9 bases; bases outside gene matches: 3. Germline V gene data show CDR1 as SNHLY and CDR2 as FYNNEI. The CDR3 runs 14 residues. The CDR3 DNA is TGTGCCAGCAGGGGACTAGCGGGGGGAGGTGAGCAGTTCTTC. The encoded protein is CASRGLAGGGEQFF.

The chain combines TRBV6-1 with TRBJ1-6; 8 nucleotides match TRBD1. Germline-derived CDR1 and CDR2 are MNHNS and SASEGT. The V segment lost 3 bases and the J segment 13 bases; nucleotides outside the gene matches: 8. This CDR3 has 14 amino acids. CDR3 in amino acids: CASSDTGGFDPLHF. In nucleotides, the CDR3 is TGTGCCAGCAGTGACACAGGGGGGTTCGACCCCCTCCACTTT.

The J gene is TRBJ2-5, the V gene TRBV6-5; D possibly corresponds to TRBD1 (5 bases). V was shortened by 7 bases and J by 4 bases, with 13 bases between the two germline ends. The CDR3 sequence is 13 residues long. Germline CDR1 reads MNHEY; CDR2 reads SVGAGI. Here the CDR3 reads CASIITGAETQYF. For the CDR3, the DNA is TGTGCCAGCATTATCACAGGAGCAGAGACCCAGTACTTC.

The chain couples TRBV10-1 to TRBJ1-6; TRBD1 aligns across 8 bases. Germline CDR1 and CDR2: WNHNN and SYGVQD (reference sequence). The CDR3 loop spans 13 amino acids. V lost 9 bases, J lost 7 bases, and 5 bases stayed unmatched. The CDR3 protein is CARHRGNNSPLHF. The CDR3 DNA reads TGCGCCAGACACAGGGGGAACAATTCACCCCTCCACTTT.

This clone was seen a single time. The CDR3 spells CASSGTGQETQYF. CDR3 sequence (DNA): TGTGCCAGCAGCGGTACAGGGCAAGAGACCCAGTACTTC. The gene calls are TRBV7-2 and TRBJ2-5, with D perhaps TRBD1 (6 bases). The CDR3 is 13 residues long. V was trimmed by 5 bases and J by 2 bases, leaving 9 bases between them. Per germline, CDR1 SGHTA and CDR2 FQGNSA.

This clone was recorded once. The chain has TRBV27 and TRBJ1-4; D is uncertain. Trimming stripped 5 bases from V and 4 bases from J, with 8 bases between. Germline values: CDR1 MNHEY, CDR2 SMNVEV (reference sequence). The CDR3 is made up of 13 amino acids. CDR3 in DNA: TGTGCCAGCAGTGACAACAATAATGAAAAACTGTTTTTT. Translation gives CASSDNNNEKLFF.

This chain connects TRBV6-5 to TRBJ1-1; TRBD1 is a possible D gene (5 bases). This CDR3 region has 14 residues. Trimming took off 6 bases at V and 5 bases at J, with 16 bases between the two ends. Germline CDR1 reads MNHEY; CDR2 reads SVGAGI. The CDR3 DNA is TGTGCCAGCAGCCCCCAGGGTAGGGTGACTGAAGCTTTCTTT. This sequence encodes CASSPQGRVTEAFF.

The V call is TRBV12-3 or TRBV12-4, the J call TRBJ2-7, with unresolved D. CDR3 length: 11 residues. The germline V and J ends were trimmed by 6 bases and 6 bases, with 9 bases remaining between them. The CDR3: CASSPGSEQYF. DNA for the CDR3: TGTGCCAGCAGCCCTGGCAGCGAGCAGTACTTC.

The genes are TRBV4-1 and TRBJ2-5; TRBD2 matches at 10 bases. This CDR3 spans 16 amino acids. V shed 2 bases, J shed 2 bases, and the junction held 5 bases outside the gene matches. Germline loops: CDR1 MGHRA, CDR2 YSYEKL. CDR3 bases: TGCGCCAGCAGCCAAAAAGCGGGAGGGGTTCAAGAGACCCAGTACTTC. Its protein product is CASSQKAGGVQETQYF.